Below, 2 T cell receptor beta chains from the same sample are listed, as sequenced in a study of blood T cell repertoires in COVID-19 (dated by TCRdb to 2020 to 2022). Library preparation employed the immunoSEQ multiplex PCR assay. TCRdb took this table from immuneACCESS and kept in-frame rearrangements with V and J called. Such tables lack part of the clones; where checked against another copy, unresolved V genes explain under half of the gap, and the rest is unexplained. The sample records 150,000 to 200,000 clones, about nine tenths of which are singletons. 2.1% of the sample comes from the top ten. Material: peripheral blood. The receptors were sampled from a man aged 65 to 85 with active or convalescent COVID-19.

CDR3 sequence (DNA): TGTGCCAGCAGTGATATTCGCAGGGAAGCTTTCTTT. Translation gives CASSDIRREAFF. The chain has TRBV6-1 and TRBJ1-1; D not resolved. V gave up 3 bases and J gave up 8 bases, with 10 bases separating them. Germline values: CDR1 MNHNS, CDR2 SASEGT. This CDR3 spans 12 amino acids.

This rearrangement joins TRBV5-1 to TRBJ2-7; TRBD1 matches 9 bases. CDR1 is SGHRS and CDR2 is YFSETQ in the germline V gene. V was pared by 0 bases and J by 1 base, with 2 bases of the junction left unmatched. The CDR3 is 15 residues long. The chain's CDR3 is CASSLAGTGSYEQYF. As DNA, the CDR3 is TGCGCCAGCAGCTTGGCCGGGACAGGGTCCTACGAGCAGTACTTC.